These 3 T cell receptor beta chains share one sample of origin, sequenced in a study of shared clonotypes between healthy human individuals. Profiling relied on immunoSEQ multiplex PCR, and the TCRdb table lists in-frame clones only, not all of them. The repertoire holds hundreds of thousands of clones, with around 79% as singletons. Sequencing was done on a sample of memory CD4+ T cells sorted from blood. The subset here: CD45RA-negative fraction. Receptor source: a man aged 25-45 years in good health.

V gene TRBV4-3 combines with J gene TRBJ2-1; tentative D call: TRBD2 (6 bases). CDR3 length: 18 amino acids. Germline V gives CDR1 LGHNA, CDR2 YSLEER. Trimming removed 0 bases at V and 3 bases at J, with 18 bases between. The CDR3 loop reads CASSQDVAETAYYNEQFF. DNA for the CDR3: TGCGCCAGCAGCCAAGACGTAGCGGAAACGGCCTACTACAATGAGCAGTTCTTC.

This sequence joins TRBV11-2 and TRBJ2-3, with 8 bases identical to TRBD2. The germline V gene has CDR1 SGHAT and CDR2 FQNNGV. The CDR3 is 14 amino acids. V trimming: 6 bases; J trimming: 1 base; junction bases outside the gene matches: 3. CDR3 protein: CASSPLAGTDTQYF. CDR3 nucleotide sequence: TGTGCCAGCAGTCCACTAGCGGGCACAGATACGCAGTATTTT.

The chain couples TRBV19 to TRBJ2-2; D not certain. V dropped 6 bases and J dropped 3 bases, with 8 bases sitting between them. Germline values: CDR1 LNHDA, CDR2 SQIVND (reference sequence). There are 13 residues in the CDR3. The CDR3: CASRSIDTGELFF. In DNA form, the CDR3 reads TGTGCCAGTAGGTCTATCGACACCGGGGAGCTGTTTTTT. Full variable domain (remainder filled in from reference TRBV19 and TRBJ2-2): DGGITQSPKYLFRKEGQNVTLSCEQNLNHDAMYWYRQDPGQGLRLIYYSQIVNDFQKGDIAEGYSVSREKKESFPLTVTSAQKNPTAFYLCASRSIDTGELFFGEGSRLTVL.